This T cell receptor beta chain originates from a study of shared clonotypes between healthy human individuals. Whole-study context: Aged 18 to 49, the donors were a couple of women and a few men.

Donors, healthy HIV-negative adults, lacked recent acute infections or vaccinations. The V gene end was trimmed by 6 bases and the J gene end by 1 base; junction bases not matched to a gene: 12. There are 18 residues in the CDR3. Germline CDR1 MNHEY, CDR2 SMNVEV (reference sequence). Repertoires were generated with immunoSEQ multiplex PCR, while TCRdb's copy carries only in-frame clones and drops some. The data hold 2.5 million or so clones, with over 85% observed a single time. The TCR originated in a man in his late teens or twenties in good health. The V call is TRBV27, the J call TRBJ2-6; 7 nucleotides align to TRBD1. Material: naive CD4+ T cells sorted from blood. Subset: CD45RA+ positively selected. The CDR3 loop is CASSRTIGGRSGANVLTF. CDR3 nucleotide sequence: TGTGCCAGCAGCCGGACAATAGGGGGCAGGTCTGGGGCCAACGTCCTGACTTTC.